These 16 T cell receptor beta chains were sequenced from one sample in a study of blood T cell repertoires in COVID-19. TCRdb's table, derived via immunoSEQ multiplex PCR, lists solely in-frame clones and lacks some. The profile shows around 200,000 clones, around 85% of them singletons. Sequenced input: PBMCs or T cells enriched from blood (not recorded which). The source is a man in his forties who had recovered from COVID-19.

In nucleotides, the CDR3 is TGTGCCAGCAGCCAGGGGTTTGGGGCCAACGTCCTGACTTTC. It is translated as CASSQGFGANVLTF. V and J are TRBV7-3 and TRBJ2-6; tentative D call: TRBD1 (6 bases). This CDR3 is built from 14 residues. Trimming pared 5 bases from V and 3 bases from J, leaving 8 bases between. The germline CDR1 and CDR2 sequences are SGHTA and FQGTGA. Combining the CDR3 with reference TRBV7-3 and TRBJ2-6 gives the whole variable domain GAGVSQTPSNKVTEKGKYVELRCDPISGHTALYWYRQSLGQGPEFLIYFQGTGAADDSGLPNDRFFAVRPEGSVSTLKIQRTERGDSAVYLCASSQGFGANVLTFGAGSRLTVL.

This chain joins TRBV14 and TRBJ2-2; 8 nucleotides match TRBD1. Per the germline V gene, CDR1 is SGHDN and CDR2 is FVKESK. V lost 0 bases and J lost 3; bases outside the gene matches: 9. The CDR3 totals 18 residues. The CDR3 region is CASSQDPGQGVYTGELFF. DNA of the CDR3: TGTGCCAGCAGCCAAGATCCCGGACAGGGCGTTTACACCGGGGAGCTGTTTTTT.

The CDR3 sequence is CASSVREQGSGQPSYEQYF. CDR3 DNA sequence: TGCGCCAGCAGCGTCCGAGAGCAGGGTAGCGGGCAGCCTTCCTACGAGCAGTACTTC. The gene calls are TRBV4-1 and TRBJ2-7; 7 nucleotides match TRBD2. Unmatched junction bases numbered 20, after V lost 5 bases and J lost 1 base. This CDR3 region has 19 residues. CDR1 is MGHRA and CDR2 is YSYEKL in the germline V gene.

J is TRBJ2-7 and V is TRBV5-1; 7 nucleotides agree with TRBD1. This CDR3 is 14 amino acids long. The germline gives CDR1 SGHRS, CDR2 YFSETQ. Trimming at V came to 7 bases and at J to 2 bases, leaving 9 bases not matched to a gene. The CDR3 region is CASYSRDRPYEQYF. The CDR3 nucleotides are TGCGCCAGCTACTCTAGGGACAGACCCTACGAGCAGTACTTC.

This clone was detected only once. The V and J genes are TRBV27 and TRBJ1-5; D not certain. V lost 2 bases and J lost 6, with 11 bases in between. Germline V CDR1 and CDR2: MNHEY, SMNVEV (reference sequence). The CDR3 is made up of 14 amino acids. In DNA, the CDR3 is TGTGCCAGCAGTTTAGTGAGGGAGAGTCAGCCCCAGCATTTT. It specifies CASSLVRESQPQHF.

The chain is built from TRBV5-5 and TRBJ2-7, with TRBD2 matching 11 bases. CDR3 size: 18 residues. V shed 0 bases, J shed 4 bases, and the junction held 12 bases outside the gene matches. Per the germline V gene, CDR1 is SGHKS and CDR2 is YYEKEE (reference sequence). The CDR3 sequence: CASSLAAFGSGREYEQYF. CDR3 in DNA: TGTGCCAGCAGCTTGGCGGCTTTTGGTAGCGGGAGGGAATACGAGCAGTACTTC.

This chain links TRBV4-1 with TRBJ2-5; TRBD1 matches at 11 bases. Germline CDR1 is MGHRA and CDR2 is YSYEKL. This CDR3 comprises 17 residues. J was trimmed by 1 base and V by 2 bases; bases with no gene match: 6. CDR3 protein: CASSQQWGQGGQETQYF. CDR3 nucleotide sequence: TGCGCCAGCAGCCAACAATGGGGACAGGGGGGCCAAGAGACCCAGTACTTC.

The rearrangement uses TRBV18 and TRBJ2-7, with TRBD1 matching over 8 bases. The CDR3 sequence is 16 residues long. Germline V gene sequence: CDR1 KGHSH, CDR2 LQKENI. The V gene end was trimmed by 2 bases and the J gene end by 0 bases; junction bases not matched to a gene: 6. CDR3 residues: CASSPRGGQGSYEQYF. In nucleotides, the CDR3 is TGTGCCAGCTCACCAAGGGGTGGACAGGGCTCCTACGAGCAGTACTTC.

This clone has ten or more counts. The CDR3 nucleotides are TGTGCCAGCAGTGACGGGCCTACAGATACGCAGTATTTT. As protein: CASSDGPTDTQYF. The genes are TRBV6-4 and TRBJ2-3; D not resolved. Germline loops: CDR1 MRHNA, CDR2 SNTAGT. The V and J ends lost 2 bases and 3 bases respectively, with 6 bases between them. CDR3 length equals 13 residues.

The chain employs TRBV3-1 (or the pseudogene TRBV3-2) and TRBJ2-7; 8 bases align to TRBD1. With V trimmed by 3 bases and J by 4 bases, 5 bases remained unmatched. Germline-derived CDR1 and CDR2 are LGHDT and YNNKEL (reference sequence). The CDR3 is made up of 14 amino acids. The CDR3 is CASSHRQGRYEQYF. As DNA, the CDR3 is TGTGCCAGCAGCCACCGACAGGGGAGGTACGAGCAGTACTTC.

This chain links TRBV7-8 with TRBJ2-1, with 10 bases lining up with TRBD2. The CDR3 spans 16 residues. Germline values: CDR1 SGHVS, CDR2 FQNEAQ. Trimming removed 5 bases from V and 4 bases from J; junction bases left unmatched: 8. In DNA form, the CDR3 reads TGTGCCAGCAGCACGTTCGGACTAGCGGCGTACAATGAGCAGTTCTTC. The encoded protein is CASSTFGLAAYNEQFF.

The chain combines TRBV6-5 with TRBJ2-4; D remains unclear. The CDR3 extends over 12 amino acids. Germline lookup yields CDR1 MNHEY and CDR2 SVGAGI. V shed 11 bases and J shed 0 bases, with 8 bases lying between them. The CDR3 protein is CAALIAKNIQYF. The CDR3 DNA reads TGTGCCGCTCTAATAGCCAAAAACATTCAGTACTTC.

The chain carries TRBV19 and TRBJ1-6, with 8 bases matching TRBD1. This CDR3 is 14 amino acids long. Germline CDR1 LNHDA, CDR2 SQIVND (reference sequence). V shed 4 bases and J 7 bases; nucleotides not matched to a gene: 3. This chain's CDR3 is CASSSRGLNSPLHF. In DNA, the CDR3 is TGTGCCAGTAGTAGCAGGGGGCTGAATTCACCCCTCCACTTT.

The rearrangement uses TRBV19 and TRBJ1-5; a weak D match, TRBD1 (6 bases). The CDR3 is 12 residues long. Germline CDR1 is LNHDA and CDR2 is SQIVND (reference sequence). As DNA, the CDR3 is TGTGTGTCACAGGGTTACAATCAGCCCCAGCATTTT. As protein: CVSQGYNQPQHF.

The chain couples TRBV5-4 to TRBJ2-1, with 8 bases aligning to TRBD2. Germline CDR1 reads SGHNT; CDR2 reads YYREEE (reference sequence). This CDR3 comprises 15 residues. V shed 4 bases and J 6 bases; nucleotides not matched to a gene: 9. Written as DNA, the CDR3 is TGTGCCAGCAGCCCGCGGACTAGCTTGTTCAATGAGCAGTTCTTC. Encoded protein: CASSPRTSLFNEQFF. Looking up the rest from reference TRBV5-4 and TRBJ2-1 gives the full variable domain: ETGVTQSPTHLIKTRGQQVTLRCSSQSGHNTVSWYQQALGQGPQFIFQYYREEENGRGNFPPRFSGLQFPNYSSELNVNALELDDSALYLCASSPRTSLFNEQFFGPGTRLTVL.

The V gene is TRBV18, the J gene TRBJ1-1; 7 positions match TRBD1. CDR3 length: 14 amino acids. V was pared by 4 bases and J by 2 bases, with 4 bases of the junction left unmatched. The germline gives CDR1 KGHSH, CDR2 LQKENI. The CDR3, as DNA: TGTGCCAGCTCACGGGCAGGGGGTAACACTGAAGCTTTCTTT. This gives the protein CASSRAGGNTEAFF.